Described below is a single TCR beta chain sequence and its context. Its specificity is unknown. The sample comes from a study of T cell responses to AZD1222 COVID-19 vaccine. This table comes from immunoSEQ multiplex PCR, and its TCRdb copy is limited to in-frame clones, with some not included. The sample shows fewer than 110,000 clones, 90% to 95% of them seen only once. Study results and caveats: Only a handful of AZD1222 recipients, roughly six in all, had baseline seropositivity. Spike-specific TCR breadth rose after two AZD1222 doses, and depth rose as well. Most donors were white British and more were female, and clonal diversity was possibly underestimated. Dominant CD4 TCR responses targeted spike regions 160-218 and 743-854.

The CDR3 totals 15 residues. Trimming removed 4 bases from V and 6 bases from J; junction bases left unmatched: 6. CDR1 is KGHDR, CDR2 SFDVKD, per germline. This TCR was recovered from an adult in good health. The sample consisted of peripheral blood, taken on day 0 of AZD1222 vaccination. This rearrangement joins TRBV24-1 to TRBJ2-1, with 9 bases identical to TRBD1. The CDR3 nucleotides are TGTGCCACCAGTGAACCGGACAGGGGAGGCAATGAGCAGTTCTTC. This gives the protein CATSEPDRGGNEQFF.